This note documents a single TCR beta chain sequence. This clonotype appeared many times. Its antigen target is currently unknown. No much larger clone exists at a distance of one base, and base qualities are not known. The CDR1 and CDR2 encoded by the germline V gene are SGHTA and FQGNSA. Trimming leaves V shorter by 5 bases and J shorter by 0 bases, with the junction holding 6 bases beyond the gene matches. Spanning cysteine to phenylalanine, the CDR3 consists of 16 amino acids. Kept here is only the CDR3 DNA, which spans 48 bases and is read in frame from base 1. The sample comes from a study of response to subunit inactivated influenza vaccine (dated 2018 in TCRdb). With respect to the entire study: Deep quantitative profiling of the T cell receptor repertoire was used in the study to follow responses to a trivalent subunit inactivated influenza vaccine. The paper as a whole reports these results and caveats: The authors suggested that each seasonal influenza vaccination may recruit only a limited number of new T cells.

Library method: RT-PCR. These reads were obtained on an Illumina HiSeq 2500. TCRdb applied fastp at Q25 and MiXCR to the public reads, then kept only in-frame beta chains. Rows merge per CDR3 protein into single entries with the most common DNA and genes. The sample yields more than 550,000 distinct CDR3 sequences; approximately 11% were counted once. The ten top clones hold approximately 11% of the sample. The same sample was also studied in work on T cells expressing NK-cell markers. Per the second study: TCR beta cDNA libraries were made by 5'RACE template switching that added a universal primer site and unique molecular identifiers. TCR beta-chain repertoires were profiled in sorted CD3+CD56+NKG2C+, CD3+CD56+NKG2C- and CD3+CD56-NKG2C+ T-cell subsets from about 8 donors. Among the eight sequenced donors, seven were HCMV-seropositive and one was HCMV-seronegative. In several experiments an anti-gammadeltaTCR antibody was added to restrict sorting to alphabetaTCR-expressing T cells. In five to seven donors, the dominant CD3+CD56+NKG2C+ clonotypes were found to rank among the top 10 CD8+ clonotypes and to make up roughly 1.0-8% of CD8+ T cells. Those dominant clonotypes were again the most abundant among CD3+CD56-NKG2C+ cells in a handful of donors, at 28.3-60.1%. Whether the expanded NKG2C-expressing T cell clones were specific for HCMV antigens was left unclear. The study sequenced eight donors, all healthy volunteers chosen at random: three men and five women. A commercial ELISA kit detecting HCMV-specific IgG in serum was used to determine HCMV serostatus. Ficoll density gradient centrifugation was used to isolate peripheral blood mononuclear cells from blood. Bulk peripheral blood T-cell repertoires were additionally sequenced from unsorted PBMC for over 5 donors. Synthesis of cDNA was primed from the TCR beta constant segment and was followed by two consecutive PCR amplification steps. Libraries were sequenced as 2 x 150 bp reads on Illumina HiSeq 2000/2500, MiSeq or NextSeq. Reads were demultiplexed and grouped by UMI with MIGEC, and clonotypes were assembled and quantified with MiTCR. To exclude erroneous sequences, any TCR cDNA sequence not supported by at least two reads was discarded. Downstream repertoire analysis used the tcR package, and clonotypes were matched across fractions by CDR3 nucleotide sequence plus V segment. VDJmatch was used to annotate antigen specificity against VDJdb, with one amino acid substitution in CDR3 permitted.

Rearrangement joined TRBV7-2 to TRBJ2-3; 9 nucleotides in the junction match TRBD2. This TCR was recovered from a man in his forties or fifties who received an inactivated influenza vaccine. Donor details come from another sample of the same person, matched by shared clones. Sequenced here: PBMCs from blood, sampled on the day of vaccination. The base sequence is TGTGCCAGCAGCCCGGAGCGGGGGGTTAGCACAGATACGCAGTATTTT. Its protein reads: CASSPERGVSTDTQYF.